The T cell receptor beta chain under discussion was sequenced for a study of cytomegalovirus exposure and HLA in healthy donors. Nominally healthy donors were sampled, though unrecorded immune exposures were likely. Whole-study findings and limits: It was reported in a later analysis that an Asian-associated ancestry cluster showed fewer N-insertions than the approximately 670-donor mean. Using a false discovery rate of 0.05, a later analysis showed that approximately 18,000 TCR beta sequences were associated with HLA alleles. Later on, a genetic analysis was performed. It linked a missense variant in DCLRE1C with V- and J-gene trimming of TCR beta.

The germline CDR1 and CDR2 sequences are SQVTM and ANQGSEA. The CDR3 has 12 residues. V lost 1 base, J lost 8 bases, and 8 bases lay in between. Turning to this clone: Its matching antigen is unknown.

It was with 60 Vbeta and 13 Jbeta primers that the PCR ran. The assay was immunoSEQ multiplex PCR, and TCRdb's table has in-frame clones only and misses some. The data contain tens of thousands of clones, roughly 79% of them singletons. The sequencing input was PBMCs. The receptor comes from a man over 45 in good health and CMV-seronegative. The rearrangement uses TRBV29-1 and TRBJ1-4; D may be TRBD1 (5 bases). This CDR3 is CSVEAPGEKLFF. CDR3 DNA sequence: TGCAGCGTTGAAGCCCCAGGGGAAAAACTGTTTTTT.